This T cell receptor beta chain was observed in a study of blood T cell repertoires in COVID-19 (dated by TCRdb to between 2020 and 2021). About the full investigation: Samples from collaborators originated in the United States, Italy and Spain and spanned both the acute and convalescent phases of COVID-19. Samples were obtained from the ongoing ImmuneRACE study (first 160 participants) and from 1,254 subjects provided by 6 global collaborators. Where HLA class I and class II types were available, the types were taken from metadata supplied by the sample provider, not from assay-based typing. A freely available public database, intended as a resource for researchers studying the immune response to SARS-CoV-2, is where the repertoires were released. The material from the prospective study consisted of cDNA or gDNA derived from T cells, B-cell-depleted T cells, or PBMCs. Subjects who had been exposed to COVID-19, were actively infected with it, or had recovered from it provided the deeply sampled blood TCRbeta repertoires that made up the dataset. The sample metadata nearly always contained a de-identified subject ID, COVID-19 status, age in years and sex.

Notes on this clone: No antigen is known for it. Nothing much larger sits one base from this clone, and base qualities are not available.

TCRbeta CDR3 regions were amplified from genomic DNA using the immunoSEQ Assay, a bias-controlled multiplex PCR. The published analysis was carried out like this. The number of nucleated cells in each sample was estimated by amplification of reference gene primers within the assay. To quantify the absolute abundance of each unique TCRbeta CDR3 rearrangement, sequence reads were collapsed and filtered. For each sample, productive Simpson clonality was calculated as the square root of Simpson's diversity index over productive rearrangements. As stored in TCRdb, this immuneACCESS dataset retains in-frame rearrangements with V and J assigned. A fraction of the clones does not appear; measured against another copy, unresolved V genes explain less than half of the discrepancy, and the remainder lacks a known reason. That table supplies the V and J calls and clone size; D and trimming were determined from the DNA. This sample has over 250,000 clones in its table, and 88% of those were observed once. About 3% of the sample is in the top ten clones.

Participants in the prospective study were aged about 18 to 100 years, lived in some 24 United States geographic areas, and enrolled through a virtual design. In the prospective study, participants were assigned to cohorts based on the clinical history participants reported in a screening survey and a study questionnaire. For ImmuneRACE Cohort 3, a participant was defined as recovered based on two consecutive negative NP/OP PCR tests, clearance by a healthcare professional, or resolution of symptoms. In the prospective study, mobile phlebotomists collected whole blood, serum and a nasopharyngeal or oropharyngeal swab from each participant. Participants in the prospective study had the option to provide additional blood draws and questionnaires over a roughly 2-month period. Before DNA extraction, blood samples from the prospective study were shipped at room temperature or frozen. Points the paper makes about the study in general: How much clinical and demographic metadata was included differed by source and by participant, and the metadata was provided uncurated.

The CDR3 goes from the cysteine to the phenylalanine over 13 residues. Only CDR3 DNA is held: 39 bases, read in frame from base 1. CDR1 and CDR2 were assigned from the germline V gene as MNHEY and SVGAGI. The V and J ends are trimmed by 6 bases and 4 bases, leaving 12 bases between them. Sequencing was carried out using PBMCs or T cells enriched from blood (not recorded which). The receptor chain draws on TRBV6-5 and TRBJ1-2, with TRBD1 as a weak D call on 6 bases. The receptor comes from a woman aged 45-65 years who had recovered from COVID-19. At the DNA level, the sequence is TGTGCCAGCAGACCGGGACAAATCTATGGCTACACCTTC. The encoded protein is CASRPGQIYGYTF.